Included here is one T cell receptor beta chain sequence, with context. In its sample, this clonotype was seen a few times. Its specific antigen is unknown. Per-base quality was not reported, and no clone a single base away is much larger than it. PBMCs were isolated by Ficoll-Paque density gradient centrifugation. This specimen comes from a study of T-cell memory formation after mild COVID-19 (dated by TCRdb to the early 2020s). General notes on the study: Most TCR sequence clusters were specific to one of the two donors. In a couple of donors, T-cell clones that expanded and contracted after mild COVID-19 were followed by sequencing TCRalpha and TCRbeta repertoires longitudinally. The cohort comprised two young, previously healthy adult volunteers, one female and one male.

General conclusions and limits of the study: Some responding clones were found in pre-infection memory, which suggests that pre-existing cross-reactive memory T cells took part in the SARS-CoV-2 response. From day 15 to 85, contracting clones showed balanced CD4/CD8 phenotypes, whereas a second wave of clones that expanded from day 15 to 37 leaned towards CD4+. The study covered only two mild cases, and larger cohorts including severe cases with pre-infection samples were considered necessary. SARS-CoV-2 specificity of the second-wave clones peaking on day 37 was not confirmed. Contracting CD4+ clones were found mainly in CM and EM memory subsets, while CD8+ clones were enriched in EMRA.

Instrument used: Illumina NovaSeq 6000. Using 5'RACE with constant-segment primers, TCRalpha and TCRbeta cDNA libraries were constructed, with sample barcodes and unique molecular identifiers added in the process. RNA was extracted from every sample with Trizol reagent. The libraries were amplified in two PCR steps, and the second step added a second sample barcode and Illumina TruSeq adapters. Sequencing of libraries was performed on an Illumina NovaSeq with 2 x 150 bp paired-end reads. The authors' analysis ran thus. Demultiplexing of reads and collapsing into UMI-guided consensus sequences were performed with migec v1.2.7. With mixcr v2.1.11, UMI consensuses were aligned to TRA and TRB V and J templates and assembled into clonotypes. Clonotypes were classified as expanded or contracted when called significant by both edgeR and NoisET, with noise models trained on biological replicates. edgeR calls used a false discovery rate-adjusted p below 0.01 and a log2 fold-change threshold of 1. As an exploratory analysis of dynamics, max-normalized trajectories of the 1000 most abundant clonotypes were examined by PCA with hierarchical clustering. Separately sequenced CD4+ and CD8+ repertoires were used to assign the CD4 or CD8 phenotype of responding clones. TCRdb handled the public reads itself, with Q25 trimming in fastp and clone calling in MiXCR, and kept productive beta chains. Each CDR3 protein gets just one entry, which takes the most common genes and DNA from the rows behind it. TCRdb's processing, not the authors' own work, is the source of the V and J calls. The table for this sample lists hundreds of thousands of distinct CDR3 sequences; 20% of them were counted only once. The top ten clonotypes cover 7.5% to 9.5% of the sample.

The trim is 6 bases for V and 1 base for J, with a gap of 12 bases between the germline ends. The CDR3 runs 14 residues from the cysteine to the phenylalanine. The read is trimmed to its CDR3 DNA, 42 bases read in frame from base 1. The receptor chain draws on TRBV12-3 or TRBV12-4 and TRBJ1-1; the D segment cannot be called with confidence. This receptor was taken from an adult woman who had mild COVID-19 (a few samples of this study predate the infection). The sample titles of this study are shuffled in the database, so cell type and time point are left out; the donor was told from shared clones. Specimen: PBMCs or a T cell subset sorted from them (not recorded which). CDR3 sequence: CASSQSAANTEAFF. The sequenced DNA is TGTGCCAGCAGCCAATCCGCCGCGAACACTGAAGCTTTCTTT.